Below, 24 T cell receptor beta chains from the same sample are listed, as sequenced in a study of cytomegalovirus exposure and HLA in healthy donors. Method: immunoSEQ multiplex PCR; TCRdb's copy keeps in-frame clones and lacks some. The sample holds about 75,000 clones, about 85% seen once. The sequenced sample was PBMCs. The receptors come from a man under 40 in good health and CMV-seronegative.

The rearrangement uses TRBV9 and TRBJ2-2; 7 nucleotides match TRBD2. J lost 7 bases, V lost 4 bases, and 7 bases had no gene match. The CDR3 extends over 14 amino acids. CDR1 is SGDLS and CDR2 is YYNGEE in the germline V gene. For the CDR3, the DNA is TGTGCCAGCAGCCCTCGGGACTACAGCGGGGAGCTGTTTTTT. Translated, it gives CASSPRDYSGELFF.

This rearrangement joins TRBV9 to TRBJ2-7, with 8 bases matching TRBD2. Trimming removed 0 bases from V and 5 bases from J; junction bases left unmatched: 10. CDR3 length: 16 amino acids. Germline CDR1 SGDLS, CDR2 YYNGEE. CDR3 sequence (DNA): TGTGCCAGCAGCGTAGCCTTGAGAGCGGGGGATGACGAGCAGTACTTC. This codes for CASSVALRAGDDEQYF.

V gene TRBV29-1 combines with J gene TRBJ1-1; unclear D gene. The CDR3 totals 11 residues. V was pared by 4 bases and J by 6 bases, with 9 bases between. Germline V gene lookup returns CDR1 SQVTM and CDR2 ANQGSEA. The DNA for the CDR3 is TGCAGCGTTGGAGGTTACTCTGAAGCTTTCTTT. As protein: CSVGGYSEAFF.

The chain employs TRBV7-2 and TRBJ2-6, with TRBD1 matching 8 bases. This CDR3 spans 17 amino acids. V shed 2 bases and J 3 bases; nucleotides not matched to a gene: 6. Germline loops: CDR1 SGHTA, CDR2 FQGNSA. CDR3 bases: TGTGCCAGCAGCTTACGACAGGGGTCAGGTGGGGCCAACGTCCTGACTTTC. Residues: CASSLRQGSGGANVLTF.

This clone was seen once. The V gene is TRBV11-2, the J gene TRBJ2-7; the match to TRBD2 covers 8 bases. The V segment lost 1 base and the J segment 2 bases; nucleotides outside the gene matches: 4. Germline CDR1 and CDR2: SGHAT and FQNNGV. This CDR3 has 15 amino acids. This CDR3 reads CASSLVGGVAYEQYF. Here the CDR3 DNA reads TGTGCCAGCAGCTTAGTCGGGGGGGTAGCCTACGAGCAGTACTTC.

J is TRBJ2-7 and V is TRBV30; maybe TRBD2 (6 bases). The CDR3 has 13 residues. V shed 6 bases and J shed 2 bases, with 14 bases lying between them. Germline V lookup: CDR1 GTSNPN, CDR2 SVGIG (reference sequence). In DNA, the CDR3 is TGTGCCTGTAAACCGGGACTTGCCTACGAGCAGTACTTC. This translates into CACKPGLAYEQYF.

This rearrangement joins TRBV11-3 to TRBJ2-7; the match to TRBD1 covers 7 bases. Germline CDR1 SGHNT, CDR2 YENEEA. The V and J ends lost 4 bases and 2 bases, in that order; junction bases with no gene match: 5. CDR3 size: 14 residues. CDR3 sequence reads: CASSSRDSPYEQYV. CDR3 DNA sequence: TGTGCCAGCAGCTCAAGGGACAGCCCCTACGAGCAGTACGTC.

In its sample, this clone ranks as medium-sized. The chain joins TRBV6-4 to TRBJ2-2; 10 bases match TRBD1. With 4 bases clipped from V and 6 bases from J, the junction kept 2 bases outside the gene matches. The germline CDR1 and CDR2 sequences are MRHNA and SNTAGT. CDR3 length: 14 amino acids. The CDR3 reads CASSAGTGAGELFF. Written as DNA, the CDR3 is TGTGCCAGCAGTGCCGGGACAGGGGCCGGGGAGCTGTTTTTT.

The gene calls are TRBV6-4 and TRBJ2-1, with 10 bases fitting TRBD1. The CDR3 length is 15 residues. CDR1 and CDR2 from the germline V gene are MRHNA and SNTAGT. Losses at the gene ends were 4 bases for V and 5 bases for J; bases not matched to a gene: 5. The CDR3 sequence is CASSGGTGDHNEQFF. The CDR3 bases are TGTGCCAGCAGTGGAGGGACAGGGGATCACAATGAGCAGTTCTTC.

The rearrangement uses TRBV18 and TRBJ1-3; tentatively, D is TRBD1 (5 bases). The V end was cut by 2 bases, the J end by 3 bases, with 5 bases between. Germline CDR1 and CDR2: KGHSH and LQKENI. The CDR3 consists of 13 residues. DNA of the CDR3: TGTGCCAGCTCACCAAGGGGTGGAAACACCATATATTTT. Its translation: CASSPRGGNTIYF.

CDR3 sequence: CASSFSGGNTGELFF. Here the CDR3 DNA reads TGTGCCAGCAGTTTTAGCGGGGGTAACACCGGGGAGCTGTTTTTT. The chain uses TRBV7-2 and TRBJ2-2, with 9 bases identical to TRBD2. V was pared by 6 bases and J by 2 bases, with 4 bases of the junction left unmatched. This CDR3 contains 15 residues. Germline V gene data show CDR1 as SGHTA and CDR2 as FQGNSA.

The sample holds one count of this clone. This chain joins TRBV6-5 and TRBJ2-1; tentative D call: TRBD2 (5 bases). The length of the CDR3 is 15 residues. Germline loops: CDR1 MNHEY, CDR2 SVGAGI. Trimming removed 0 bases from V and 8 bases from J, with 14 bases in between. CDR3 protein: CASSYSSAHGDEQFF. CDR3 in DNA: TGTGCCAGCAGTTACTCCTCGGCCCACGGGGATGAGCAGTTCTTC.

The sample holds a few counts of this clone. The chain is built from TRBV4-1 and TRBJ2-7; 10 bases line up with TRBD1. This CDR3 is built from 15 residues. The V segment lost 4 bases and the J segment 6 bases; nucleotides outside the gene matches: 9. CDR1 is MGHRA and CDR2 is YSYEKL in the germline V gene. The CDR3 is CASSPLPGQGTEQYF. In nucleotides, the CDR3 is TGCGCCAGCAGCCCACTACCGGGACAGGGGACCGAGCAGTACTTC.

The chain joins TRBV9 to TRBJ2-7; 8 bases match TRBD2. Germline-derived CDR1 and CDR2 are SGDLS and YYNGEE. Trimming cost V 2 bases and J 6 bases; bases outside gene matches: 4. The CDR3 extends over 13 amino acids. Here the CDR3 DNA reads TGTGCCAGCAGCGTTGGACTAGCTGGCGAGCAGTACGTC. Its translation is CASSVGLAGEQYV.

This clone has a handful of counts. CDR3 nucleotide sequence: TGCGCCAGCAGCTGGCAAAGCGGGGGGGCATATGAGCAGTTCTTC. Translation: CASSWQSGGAYEQFF. J is TRBJ2-1 and V is TRBV5-1, with 10 bases that match TRBD2. V gave up 3 bases and J gave up 8 bases; unmatched junction bases: 8. Germline V CDR1 and CDR2: SGHRS, YFSETQ. The CDR3 runs 15 residues.

The CDR3 loop reads CASSFEAGGTYGYTF. Here the CDR3 DNA reads TGTGCCAGCAGTTTTGAGGCAGGGGGTACCTATGGCTACACCTTC. The chain links TRBV27 to TRBJ1-2; 7 bases match TRBD1. Germline CDR1 and CDR2: MNHEY and SMNVEV (reference sequence). The CDR3 contains 15 residues. V shed 3 bases and J 4 bases; nucleotides not matched to a gene: 8.

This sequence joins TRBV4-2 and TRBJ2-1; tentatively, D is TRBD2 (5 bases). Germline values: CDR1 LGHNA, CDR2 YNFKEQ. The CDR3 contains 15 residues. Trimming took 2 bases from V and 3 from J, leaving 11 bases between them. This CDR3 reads CASSQKEVYYNEQFF. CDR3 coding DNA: TGTGCCAGCAGCCAAAAGGAGGTTTACTACAATGAGCAGTTCTTC.

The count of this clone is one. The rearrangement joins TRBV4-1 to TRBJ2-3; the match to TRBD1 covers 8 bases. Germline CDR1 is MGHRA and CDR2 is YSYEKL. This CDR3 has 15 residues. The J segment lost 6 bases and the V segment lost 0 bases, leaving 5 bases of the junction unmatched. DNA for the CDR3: TGCGCCAGCAGCCAAGAGACAGGGGCTTTGGATACGCAGTATTTT. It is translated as CASSQETGALDTQYF.

CDR3 DNA: TGTGCCAGCAGTATATTACAGGGAGGGCAAGGCCTTCATTCACCCCTCCACTTT. It specifies CASSILQGGQGLHSPLHF. The chain uses TRBV28 and TRBJ1-6; the D gene is possibly TRBD1 (6 bases). V dropped 5 bases and J dropped 8 bases, with 25 bases sitting between them. The CDR3 runs 18 residues. The germline gives CDR1 MDHEN, CDR2 SYDVKM.

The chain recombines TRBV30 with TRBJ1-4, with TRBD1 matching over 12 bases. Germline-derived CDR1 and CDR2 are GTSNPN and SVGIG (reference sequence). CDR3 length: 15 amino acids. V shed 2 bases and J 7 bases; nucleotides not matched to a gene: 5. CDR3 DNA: TGTGCCTGGAGTCCAGGGACAGGGGGCGTTGAAAAACTGTTTTTT. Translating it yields CAWSPGTGGVEKLFF.

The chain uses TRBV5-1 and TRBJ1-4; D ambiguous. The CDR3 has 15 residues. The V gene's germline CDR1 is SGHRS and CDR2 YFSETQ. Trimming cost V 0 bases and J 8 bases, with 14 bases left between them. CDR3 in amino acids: CASSLDGRRFEKLFF. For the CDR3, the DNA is TGCGCCAGCAGCTTGGATGGCAGGAGGTTCGAAAAACTGTTTTTT.

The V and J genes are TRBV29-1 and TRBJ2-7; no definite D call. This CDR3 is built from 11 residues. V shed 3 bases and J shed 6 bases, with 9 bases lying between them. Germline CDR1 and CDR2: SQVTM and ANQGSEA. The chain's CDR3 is CSVDRLGEQYF. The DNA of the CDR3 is TGCAGCGTTGATCGGCTAGGCGAGCAGTACTTC.

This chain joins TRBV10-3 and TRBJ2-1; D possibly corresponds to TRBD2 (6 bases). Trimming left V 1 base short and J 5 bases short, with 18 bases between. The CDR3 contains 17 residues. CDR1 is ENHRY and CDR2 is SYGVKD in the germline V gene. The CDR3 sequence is CAISEFPAGTLNNEQFF. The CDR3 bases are TGTGCCATCAGTGAGTTTCCGGCAGGGACTTTAAACAATGAGCAGTTCTTC.

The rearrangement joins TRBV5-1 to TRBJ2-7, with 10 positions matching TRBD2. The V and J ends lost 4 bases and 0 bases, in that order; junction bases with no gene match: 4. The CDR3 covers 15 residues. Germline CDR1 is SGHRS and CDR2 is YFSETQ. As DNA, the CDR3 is TGCGCCAGCAGCATTCTAGCGGGGGCCTCCTACGAGCAGTACTTC. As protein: CASSILAGASYEQYF.